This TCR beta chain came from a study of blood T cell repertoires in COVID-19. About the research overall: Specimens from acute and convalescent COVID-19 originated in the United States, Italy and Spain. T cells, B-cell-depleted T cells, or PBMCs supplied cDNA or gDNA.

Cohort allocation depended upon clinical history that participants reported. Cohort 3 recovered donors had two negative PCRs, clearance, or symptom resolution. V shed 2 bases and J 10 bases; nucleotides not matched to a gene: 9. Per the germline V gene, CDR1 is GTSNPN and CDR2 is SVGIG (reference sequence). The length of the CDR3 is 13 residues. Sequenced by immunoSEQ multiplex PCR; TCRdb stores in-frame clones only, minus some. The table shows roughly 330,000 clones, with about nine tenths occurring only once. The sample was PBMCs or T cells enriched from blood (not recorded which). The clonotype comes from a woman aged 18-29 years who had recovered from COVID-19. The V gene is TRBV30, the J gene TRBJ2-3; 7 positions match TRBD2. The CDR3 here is CAWSPRRGGPQYF. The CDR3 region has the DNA TGTGCCTGGAGTCCCCGGCGCGGGGGACCGCAGTATTTT. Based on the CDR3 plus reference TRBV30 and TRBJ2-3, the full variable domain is SQTIHQWPATLVQPVGSPLSLECTVEGTSNPNLYWYRQAAGRGLQLLFYSVGIGQISSEVPQNLSASRPQDRQFILSSKKLLLSDSGFYLCAWSPRRGGPQYFGPGTRLTVL.